These 26 T cell receptor beta chains originate from one sample sequenced in a study of OX40 agonist ivuxolimab in advanced cancers. Sequenced by immunoSEQ multiplex PCR; TCRdb stores in-frame clones only, minus some. The table shows around 77,000 clones, with under 95% occurring only once. Sequenced material: CD4+ or CD8+ T cells sorted from blood, taken in a trial of the OX40 agonist ivuxolimab. The receptors were gathered from an adult with an advanced solid tumor such as melanoma, head and neck, liver or kidney cancer.

CDR3 amino acids: CASSLLAGGTEAFF. Here the CDR3 DNA reads TGTGCCAGCAGCTTATTAGCAGGGGGCACTGAAGCTTTCTTT. The chain links TRBV13 to TRBJ1-1; the match to TRBD1 covers 7 bases. The CDR3 totals 14 residues. Germline V gene sequence: CDR1 PRHDT, CDR2 FYEKMQ (reference sequence). Unmatched junction bases numbered 4, after V lost 2 bases and J lost 4 bases.

DNA of the CDR3: TGTGCCAGCAGCCTAGGGGGAACTAATGAAAAACTGTTTTTT. Its protein product is CASSLGGTNEKLFF. This chain uses TRBV9 with TRBJ1-4; possibly TRBD1 for D (6 bases). The length of the CDR3 is 14 residues. CDR1 and CDR2 (germline): SGDLS, YYNGEE. V lost 4 bases and J 1 base, leaving 8 bases between the germline ends.

The gene calls are TRBV28 and TRBJ2-3; 7 nucleotides match TRBD2. The CDR3 has 14 residues. Per the germline V gene, CDR1 is MDHEN and CDR2 is SYDVKM. The V gene end was trimmed by 3 bases and the J gene end by 10 bases; junction bases not matched to a gene: 10. The CDR3 protein is CASSFILASGPQYF. As DNA, the CDR3 is TGTGCCAGCAGTTTCATCCTCGCTAGCGGACCGCAGTATTTT.

This clone appeared once. V and J are TRBV27 and TRBJ2-1; no reliable D call. The germline V gene has CDR1 MNHEY and CDR2 SMNVEV (reference sequence). This CDR3 has 12 amino acids. The germline V and J ends were trimmed by 5 bases and 9 bases, with 11 bases remaining between them. The CDR3 protein is CASSPGSFEQFF. CDR3 DNA: TGTGCCAGCAGTCCAGGATCATTTGAGCAGTTCTTC.

V is TRBV4-1 and J is TRBJ2-7; D not certain. V was clipped by 1 base and J by 3 bases, with 10 bases between them. The CDR3 is made up of 14 amino acids. Germline CDR1 MGHRA, CDR2 YSYEKL. CDR3 in DNA: TGCGCCAGCAGCCAAGGAATAGGCAGCTACGAGCAGTACTTC. Residues: CASSQGIGSYEQYF.

This chain uses TRBV4-3 with TRBJ1-3, with TRBD1 matching over 10 bases. CDR1 LGHNA and CDR2 YSLEER come from the germline V gene. Trimming took 3 bases from V and 3 from J; bases not matched to a gene: 5. CDR3 length: 16 residues. DNA for the CDR3: TGCGCCAGCAGCCAGAGACAGGGGGCGGATGGAAACACCATATATTTT. Protein product: CASSQRQGADGNTIYF.

This clone was found once. V gene TRBV11-3 combines with J gene TRBJ2-7; 9 positions match TRBD1. V was clipped by 1 base and J by 5 bases; unmatched bases: 3. The germline CDR1 and CDR2 sequences are SGHNT and YENEEA. The CDR3 extends over 14 amino acids. The chain's CDR3 is CASSLAGQGHEQYF. The CDR3 DNA sequence: TGTGCCAGCAGCTTAGCGGGACAGGGCCACGAGCAGTACTTC.

The genes are TRBV28 and TRBJ1-2; TRBD1 might be the D (6 bases). V was shortened by 5 bases and J by 4 bases, with 14 bases between the two germline ends. The CDR3 extends over 14 amino acids. Germline CDR1 reads MDHEN; CDR2 reads SYDVKM. The CDR3 DNA sequence: TGTGCCAGCAGTGTACAGGGTCCCTCCTATGGCTACACCTTC. Its translation is CASSVQGPSYGYTF.

As regards this clone: One end of the junction is discordant with germline, which a read error may explain. The chain carries TRBV30 and TRBJ2-1; 9 bases agree with TRBD2. The CDR3 sequence is 16 residues long. Germline assignment: CDR1 GTSNPN and CDR2 SVGIG (reference sequence). CDR3 protein: CAWTVYGTSSNNEQFF. CDR3 nucleotides: TGTGCCTGGACCGTATACGGGACTAGCTCCAACAATGAGCAGTTCTTC.

The chain links TRBV7-2 to TRBJ2-7, with 7 bases that match TRBD2. Germline CDR1 is SGHTA and CDR2 is FQGNSA. The V gene end was trimmed by 3 bases and the J gene end by 3 bases; junction bases not matched to a gene: 5. The CDR3 has 14 amino acids. Here the CDR3 DNA reads TGTGCCAGCAGCTTGGGCGGGGGTAGCTACGAGCAGTACTTC. It translates to CASSLGGGSYEQYF.

The V and J genes are TRBV19 and TRBJ1-2; TRBD1 is a possible D gene (5 bases). Germline CDR1 LNHDA, CDR2 SQIVND (reference sequence). The CDR3 length is 13 residues. Trimming cost V 5 bases and J 4 bases, with 11 bases left between them. In DNA, the CDR3 is TGTGCCAGTAGTCCGGGGCAAACCTATGGCTACACCTTC. Translating it yields CASSPGQTYGYTF.

The chain joins TRBV7-9 to TRBJ2-1, with TRBD2 matching 8 bases. Germline CDR1 SEHNR, CDR2 FQNEAQ (reference sequence). The CDR3 is 16 amino acids. The ends lost 3 bases at V and 4 bases at J; junction bases unmatched: 8. CDR3 nucleotide sequence: TGTGCCAGCAGCTTGGAGCGGGGGTATATTTACAATGAGCAGTTCTTC. Its translation is CASSLERGYIYNEQFF.

The chain recombines TRBV7-9 with TRBJ2-7, with 10 nucleotides matching TRBD1. This CDR3 is 15 amino acids long. V shed 5 bases and J 0 bases; nucleotides not matched to a gene: 4. CDR1 is SEHNR, CDR2 FQNEAQ, per germline (reference sequence). In DNA form, the CDR3 reads TGTGCCAGCAGCCCCGGGACAGGGGTCTCCTACGAGCAGTACTTC. It specifies CASSPGTGVSYEQYF.

The chain has TRBV27 and TRBJ1-2; D perhaps matches TRBD1 (6 bases). Trimming cost V 2 bases and J 3 bases, with 16 bases left between them. The length of the CDR3 is 16 residues. The germline V gene encodes CDR1 MNHEY and CDR2 SMNVEV (reference sequence). The CDR3 DNA reads as TGTGCCAGCAGTTTAACAGGGTCTCGCTTTGACTATGGCTACACCTTC. Residues: CASSLTGSRFDYGYTF.

This chain connects TRBV28 to TRBJ1-6; possibly TRBD1 for D (6 bases). Per germline, CDR1 MDHEN and CDR2 SYDVKM. With 7 bases removed from V and 0 bases from J, the gap between germline ends came to 16 bases. The CDR3 extends over 17 amino acids. Here the CDR3 reads CASTLMTGLSYNSPLHF. The CDR3 nucleotides read TGTGCCAGCACTCTTATGACAGGCCTCTCCTATAATTCACCCCTCCACTTT.

V and J are TRBV30 and TRBJ1-3; D ambiguous. The CDR3 sequence is 16 residues long. Germline V gene lookup returns CDR1 GTSNPN and CDR2 SVGIG (reference sequence). Trimming removed 0 bases at V and 0 bases at J, with 12 bases between. Written as DNA, the CDR3 is TGTGCCTGGAGTGTTCTTCGGGGTAACTCTGGAAACACCATATATTTT. Amino acids: CAWSVLRGNSGNTIYF.

The chain has TRBV7-2 and TRBJ1-3; D is possibly TRBD1 (6 bases). Germline values: CDR1 SGHTA, CDR2 FQGNSA. Between the trimmed V and J ends, which lost 4 bases and 4 bases, there was a span of 20 bases. This CDR3 has 17 amino acids. Here the CDR3 reads CASSSDRQSVLGNTIYF. The CDR3, as DNA: TGTGCCAGCAGCTCCGACAGGCAAAGCGTCTTGGGAAACACCATATATTTT.

This rearrangement joins TRBV13 to TRBJ1-1; D not certain. Trimming removed 0 bases from V and 0 bases from J, with 11 bases in between. The CDR3 is 16 amino acids. The germline gives CDR1 PRHDT, CDR2 FYEKMQ (reference sequence). As DNA, the CDR3 is TGTGCCAGCAGCTTAGGCCCCCGGGGAATGAACACTGAAGCTTTCTTT. Translation gives CASSLGPRGMNTEAFF.

The chain is built from TRBV7-9 and TRBJ2-7; D possibly corresponds to TRBD1 (6 bases). In germline, CDR1 is SEHNR, CDR2 FQNEAQ (reference sequence). V was pared by 4 bases and J by 5 bases, with 12 bases between. The CDR3 is 13 amino acids. The CDR3: CASSSKQGNEQYF. CDR3 nucleotides: TGTGCCAGCAGCTCAAAACAGGGCAACGAGCAGTACTTC.

This clone occurred once. This chain uses TRBV7-2 with TRBJ1-1; no clear D gene. V lost 3 bases and J 2 bases, leaving 4 bases between the germline ends. Germline values: CDR1 SGHTA, CDR2 FQGNSA. This CDR3 has 12 amino acids. CDR3: CASSFTNTEAFF. CDR3 bases: TGTGCCAGCAGCTTTACCAACACTGAAGCTTTCTTT.

This chain uses TRBV11-2 with TRBJ2-5, with D tentatively TRBD1 or TRBD2 (5 bases each). Germline values: CDR1 SGHAT, CDR2 FQNNGV. V gave up 10 bases and J gave up 2 bases, with 17 bases separating them. The CDR3 covers 14 residues. CDR3 DNA sequence: TGTGCCACCACAGGTGGGAGCCCACAAGAGACCCAGTACTTC. Translation gives CATTGGSPQETQYF.

The V call is TRBV27, the J call TRBJ1-1; D uncertain. In germline, CDR1 is MNHEY, CDR2 SMNVEV (reference sequence). The CDR3 extends over 13 amino acids. The V and J ends lost 5 bases and 3 bases respectively, with 10 bases between them. The CDR3 sequence is CASSPHSDTEAFF. CDR3 sequence (DNA): TGTGCCAGCAGTCCCCACTCGGACACTGAAGCTTTCTTT.

The chain uses TRBV5-4 and TRBJ2-2; no clear D gene. The length of the CDR3 is 14 residues. V shed 1 base and J shed 4 bases, with 8 bases lying between them. Germline-derived CDR1 and CDR2 are SGHNT and YYREEE (reference sequence). CDR3 amino acids: CASSLSLSTGELFF. The CDR3, as DNA: TGTGCCAGCAGCTTGTCTTTGTCCACCGGGGAGCTGTTTTTT.

V is TRBV27 and J is TRBJ1-2; the D gene is possibly TRBD1 (6 bases). CDR1 is MNHEY and CDR2 is SMNVEV in the germline V gene (reference sequence). Trimming took 3 bases from V and 6 from J, leaving 11 bases between them. This CDR3 has 13 residues. In DNA form, the CDR3 reads TGTGCCAGCAGTTTGACAGGACCTGATGGCTACACCTTC. Its protein is CASSLTGPDGYTF.

This rearrangement joins TRBV29-1 to TRBJ2-7; the match to TRBD2 covers 11 bases. Germline lookup yields CDR1 SQVTM and CDR2 ANQGSEA. The CDR3 is 15 amino acids. Trimming removed 3 bases from V and 7 bases from J; junction bases left unmatched: 11. The CDR3 sequence: CSVDPGTSGSGEQYF. DNA for the CDR3: TGCAGCGTTGATCCCGGGACTAGCGGATCGGGAGAGCAGTACTTC.

The chain has TRBV4-2 and TRBJ2-1, with D tentatively TRBD2 (5 bases). Per the germline V gene, CDR1 is LGHNA and CDR2 is YNFKEQ. V was cut by 4 bases and J by 7 bases, with 11 bases left in between. This CDR3 has 13 residues. CDR3 nucleotide sequence: TGTGCCAGCAGCCTCCCCCCGGGGAATGAGCAGTTCTTC. This sequence encodes CASSLPPGNEQFF.